This T cell receptor beta chain came from a study of blood T cells in healthy people across ages. Study-wide findings and caveats: Among long-lived donors, naive CD4+ cells were more numerous and diversity higher than in aged donors. Age showed a roughly linear inverse relationship with TCR beta diversity per million T cells.

Donors gave roughly 10 milliliters of peripheral blood apiece. A minimum of 6 micrograms of total RNA was extracted per sample. This clonotype was seen more than once but under ten times. Its antigen is unidentified. A second roughly 7 to 11 cycle PCR used barcoded and J-beta primers. Via MiXCR, TCRdb re-called the 5' RACE reads, giving one row per CDR3 protein. The table has 1.5 million to 2 million distinct CDR3 sequences, under 30% seen once. Source material: blood. The receptor's source is a woman aged 25 to 45 in good health.

The CDR3 DNA reads TGTGCCAGCAGCAGGGCGGACAGGGGGAATGAAAAACTGTTTTTT. Encoded protein: CASSRADRGNEKLFF. The rearrangement links TRBV5-5 to TRBJ1-4; 10 bases agree with TRBD1. The V and J ends lost 4 bases and 5 bases, in that order; junction bases with no gene match: 5. CDR3 length: 15 amino acids. Germline assignment: CDR1 SGHKS and CDR2 YYEKEE (reference sequence).